Below, one T cell receptor beta chain is given with its context. This record belongs to a study of PD-1 blockade in mismatch repair-deficient tumors. At the level of the study: Enrolled about 2012-2016, patients had progressing, pretreated mismatch repair-deficient cancers of around twelve types.

The CDR3 length is 15 residues. V dropped 4 bases and J dropped 11; count of bases not matched to a gene: 14. Germline V CDR1 and CDR2: LNHDA, SQIVND (reference sequence). The repertoire was sequenced with immunoSEQ multiplex PCR; TCRdb's copy has only in-frame clones and lacks some. This sample carries some 85,000 clones, about four fifths of them seen once, and the ten largest clones take approximately 5.5%. Sequencing used peripheral blood, obtained 44 weeks after starting pembrolizumab. The chain carries TRBV19 and TRBJ1-5; 7 nucleotides line up with TRBD1. This TCR derives from an adult with mismatch repair-deficient cancer. The CDR3 nucleotides read TGTGCCAGTAGTACGAACCCTGGGACAGCTTTGACCCAGCATTTT. This sequence encodes CASSTNPGTALTQHF.